Below, 8 T cell receptor beta chains from the same sample are listed, as sequenced in a study of early T cells in non-severe SARS-CoV-2 infection. In TCRdb, the 5' RACE reads were re-called with MiXCR into one record per CDR3 protein. Among about 25,000 distinct CDR3 sequences, around 5.1% were seen once, and the ten largest hold roughly 2.5%. Sequencing was done on a sample of whole blood. All receptors come from an adult who was a healthcare worker with PCR-confirmed SARS-CoV-2 infection or an uninfected control (not recorded which).

In this sample, this clonotype turned up many times. The gene calls are TRBV13 and TRBJ2-7; 9 positions match TRBD1. Per the germline V gene, CDR1 is PRHDT and CDR2 is FYEKMQ (reference sequence). This CDR3 is 17 amino acids long. Trimming at V came to 6 bases and at J to 2 bases, leaving 14 bases not matched to a gene. The CDR3 spells CASSYSWPGQGAYEQYF. CDR3 DNA sequence: TGTGCCAGCAGTTATTCCTGGCCGGGACAGGGAGCCTACGAGCAGTACTTC.

This clonotype was observed at least ten times. The chain employs TRBV2 and TRBJ2-7; D is undetermined. The germline V gene encodes CDR1 SNHLY and CDR2 FYNNEI. The CDR3 runs to 11 residues. The V and J ends lost 7 bases and 4 bases respectively, with 8 bases between them. CDR3 protein: CASTSFYEQYF. Written as DNA, the CDR3 is TGTGCCAGCACATCCTTTTACGAGCAGTACTTC.

This clonotype is labeled medium-sized. The CDR3 protein is CASSTPATERNEKLFF. Written as DNA, the CDR3 is TGTGCCAGTAGTACACCAGCGACAGAACGGAATGAAAAACTGTTTTTT. V gene TRBV19 combines with J gene TRBJ1-4; D possibly corresponds to TRBD1 (5 bases). CDR1 is LNHDA, CDR2 SQIVND, per germline (reference sequence). V lost 4 bases and J 5 bases, leaving 17 bases between the germline ends. This CDR3 is built from 16 residues.

This clonotype has a handful of counts. The rearrangement joins TRBV4-1 to TRBJ2-3; D call uncertain. Per germline, CDR1 MGHRA and CDR2 YSYEKL. V was trimmed by 0 bases and J by 4 bases, leaving 14 bases between them. The CDR3 runs 16 residues. The CDR3, as DNA: TGCGCCAGCAGCCAAGACGGTGCCAGGTATTCAGATACGCAGTATTTT. This sequence encodes CASSQDGARYSDTQYF.

The rearrangement joins TRBV6-6 to TRBJ1-1; D gene ambiguous. V was shortened by 6 bases and J by 1 base, with 12 bases between the two germline ends. CDR1 and CDR2 (germline): MNHNY, SVGAGI (reference sequence). The CDR3 consists of 14 residues. The CDR3 sequence is CASRPISKNTEAFF. CDR3 nucleotides: TGTGCCAGCAGGCCGATATCGAAGAACACTGAAGCTTTCTTT.

This clonotype was counted at least ten times. The chain couples TRBV19 to TRBJ2-2, with a weak D call TRBD1 (6 bases). Deletions cut 6 bases from V and 4 bases from J, with 9 bases between. The CDR3 runs to 13 residues. CDR1 LNHDA and CDR2 SQIVND come from the germline V gene (reference sequence). The CDR3 bases are TGTGCCAGTAGCGACAGGTCCACCGGGGAGCTGTTTTTT. Amino acid sequence: CASSDRSTGELFF.

The chain recombines TRBV29-1 with TRBJ2-3, with a weak D call TRBD2 (7 bases). Trimming shortened V by 5 bases and J by 4 bases, and 13 bases separated the two germline ends. Germline V gene sequence: CDR1 SQVTM, CDR2 ANQGSEA. The CDR3 length is 13 residues. CDR3 region: CSVRKGGADTQYF. The CDR3 region has the DNA TGCAGCGTTCGGAAGGGGGGGGCAGATACGCAGTATTTT.

At least ten counts were recorded for this clonotype. The V call is TRBV7-9, the J call TRBJ1-1; D is perhaps TRBD1 (6 bases). This CDR3 has 12 amino acids. Trimming left V 3 bases short and J 6 bases short, with 8 bases between. Germline CDR1 and CDR2: SEHNR and FQNEAQ (reference sequence). The CDR3: CASSFRGAEAFF. In nucleotides, the CDR3 is TGTGCCAGCAGCTTTAGGGGGGCTGAAGCTTTCTTT.